The clone carrying this TCR beta chain was observed once. Its target is not known. The V end was cut by 3 bases, the J end by 7 bases, with 17 bases between. Germline CDR1 and CDR2: SGDLS and YYNGEE. The CDR3 is 15 amino acids. The data were produced by immunoSEQ multiplex PCR, yet TCRdb's version contains in-frame clones alone and is incomplete. The data contain more than 100,000 clones, 85% to 90% of them singletons. This sample is part of a study of T cell responses to AZD1222 COVID-19 vaccine. Overall study results and limits: A reported finding is that nearly half of spike-specific TCRs target unmutated variant regions. Elevations in Spike-specific TCR breadth and depth followed administration of two AZD1222 doses. Dominant at 160-218 and 743-854, vaccine-associated CD4 TCRs also spanned spike.

Sample: peripheral blood, taken on day 0 of AZD1222 vaccination. This chain connects TRBV9 to TRBJ2-1; possible D gene TRBD2, 6 bases. The source of this sequence is an adult in good health. The CDR3 sequence: CASSAGPPGSNEQFF. CDR3 coding DNA: TGTGCCAGCAGCGCCGGACCCCCCGGGAGTAATGAGCAGTTCTTC.